Each of the 12 T cell receptor beta chains below was sequenced from the same sample in a study of CD8 T cells in ankylosing spondylitis. Broader study findings: Seemingly characteristic of ankylosing spondylitis blood was a TCR beta motif consisting of 7 or 8 highly homologous variants.

TCRdb reprocessed the 5' RACE reads with MiXCR, giving one entry per CDR3 protein. The table includes some 130,000 distinct CDR3 sequences, approximately 17% detected once. Their specific antigens are unknown. Sequencing input: blood, either unsorted or a sorted T cell fraction (not recorded which). The receptor source for this set is a male donor with ankylosing spondylitis.

This clonotype was observed a few times. The V gene is TRBV28, the J gene TRBJ1-1, with D possibly TRBD1 on 6 matching bases. The CDR3 has 11 amino acids. The germline V and J ends were trimmed by 11 bases and 7 bases, with 14 bases remaining between them. CDR1 is MDHEN, CDR2 SYDVKM, per germline. The CDR3 region is CAAGGGFEAFF. The CDR3 DNA reads TGTGCCGCGGGGGGGGGCTTTGAAGCTTTCTTT.

This clonotype appeared a few times. The J gene is TRBJ2-5, the V gene TRBV28, with 11 bases aligning to TRBD2. V was pared by 7 bases and J by 6 bases, with 16 bases of the junction left unmatched. Germline V CDR1 and CDR2: MDHEN, SYDVKM. The CDR3 is 17 amino acids. The CDR3 DNA reads TGTGCCAGCACCCCTCGGCAACTAGCGGGAGATCGTAAGACCCAGTACTTC. It codes for CASTPRQLAGDRKTQYF.

This clonotype has a count of ten or more. The J gene is TRBJ2-1, the V gene TRBV9; the D gene is possibly TRBD2 (6 bases). The length of the CDR3 is 14 residues. Trimming removed 0 bases from V and 8 bases from J, with 12 bases in between. Germline values: CDR1 SGDLS, CDR2 YYNGEE. This CDR3 reads CASSVAGVRDEQFF. The DNA of the CDR3 is TGTGCCAGCAGCGTAGCGGGAGTTCGCGATGAGCAGTTCTTC.

This clonotype was seen a handful of times. CDR3 sequence (DNA): TGTGCCAGCAGCCCGGGGGCGGGGTATGAGCAGTTCTTC. It codes for CASSPGAGYEQFF. The V call is TRBV5-6, the J call TRBJ2-1; D is possibly TRBD1 or TRBD2 (6 bases each). Trimming cost V 4 bases and J 8 bases, with 13 bases left between them. CDR1 is SGHDT, CDR2 YYEEEE, per germline. There are 13 residues in the CDR3.

The chain carries TRBV27 and TRBJ1-5; 7 nucleotides match TRBD1. Unmatched junction bases numbered 10, after V lost 6 bases and J lost 2 bases. Germline CDR1 MNHEY, CDR2 SMNVEV (reference sequence). This CDR3 is 16 amino acids long. The CDR3 sequence is CASRYTGEGGNQPQHF. CDR3 sequence (DNA): TGTGCCAGCAGGTACACAGGGGAAGGGGGCAATCAGCCCCAGCATTTT.

This clonotype was observed a few times. The V call is TRBV11-2, the J call TRBJ1-2; D might be TRBD1 (5 bases). Germline assignment: CDR1 SGHAT and CDR2 FQNNGV. The CDR3 loop spans 15 amino acids. Deletions cut 3 bases from V and 3 bases from J, with 14 bases between. The CDR3 DNA follows: TGTGCCAGCAGCTTGGCTTCAGGGACGGACTATGGCTACACCTTC. Translated: CASSLASGTDYGYTF.

The chain uses TRBV5-8 and TRBJ1-4; no reliable D call. The CDR3 contains 16 residues. Per germline, CDR1 SGHTS and CDR2 YDEGEE. V was trimmed by 2 bases and J by 0 bases, leaving 11 bases between them. The chain's CDR3 is CASSFGVGATNEKLFF. CDR3 coding DNA: TGTGCCAGCAGCTTTGGGGTCGGCGCAACTAATGAAAAACTGTTTTTT.

This chain uses TRBV28 with TRBJ1-2; D call uncertain. V was shortened by 2 bases and J by 1 base, with 5 bases between the two germline ends. The CDR3 sequence is 13 residues long. CDR1 and CDR2 (germline): MDHEN, SYDVKM. The DNA of the CDR3 is TGTGCCAGCAGTTTACCATTTAACTATGGCTACACCTTC. It encodes CASSLPFNYGYTF.

The chain carries TRBV25-1 and TRBJ1-4, with TRBD1 identical over 7 bases. This CDR3 comprises 16 residues. Trimming removed 3 bases from V and 7 bases from J; junction bases left unmatched: 11. CDR1 is MGHDK and CDR2 is SYGVNS in the germline V gene. CDR3 nucleotides: TGTGCCAGCAGTGATCCCCGACAGGGTGGTAGTGAAAAACTGTTTTTT. This encodes CASSDPRQGGSEKLFF. Filled out from reference TRBV25-1 and TRBJ1-4, the complete variable domain reads EADIYQTPRYLVIGTGKKITLECSQTMGHDKMYWYQQDPGMELHLIHYSYGVNSTEKGDLSSESTVSRIRTEHFPLTLESARPSHTSQYLCASSDPRQGGSEKLFFGSGTQLSVL.

This sequence joins TRBV29-1 and TRBJ2-1, with 7 bases matching TRBD2. Looked up from germline, CDR1 is SQVTM and CDR2 is ANQGSEA. Unmatched junction bases numbered 6, after V lost 1 base and J lost 0 bases. The CDR3 is 16 amino acids. CDR3 in amino acids: CSVEGGAGTSYNEQFF. For the CDR3, the DNA is TGCAGCGTTGAAGGGGGAGCGGGAACCTCCTACAATGAGCAGTTCTTC.

V and J are TRBV7-9 and TRBJ2-1; the D is unclear. V lost 1 base and J 3 bases, leaving 13 bases between the germline ends. In germline, CDR1 is SEHNR, CDR2 FQNEAQ (reference sequence). This CDR3 contains 16 residues. The CDR3 DNA reads TGTGCCAGCAGCTTAGTATCTGCGGAGAACTACAATGAGCAGTTCTTC. Its protein is CASSLVSAENYNEQFF.

V gene TRBV11-2 combines with J gene TRBJ2-7; 9 nucleotides line up with TRBD1. With 2 bases clipped from V and 4 bases from J, the junction kept 6 bases outside the gene matches. The CDR3 sequence is 15 residues long. CDR1 SGHAT and CDR2 FQNNGV come from the germline V gene. CDR3 amino acids: CASSLQDRGPYEQYF. CDR3 nucleotide sequence: TGTGCCAGCAGCTTACAGGACAGGGGACCTTACGAGCAGTACTTC.